This TCR beta chain appears in the sequencing data of a study of CD8 T cells in ankylosing spondylitis. This clonotype came up many times. Its antigen is not identified. Study-wide findings and caveats: Disease-linked clones bore a CD8+ phenotype and were relatively rare in peripheral blood. Reported data indicate significant enrichment of disease-linked clones within matched ankylosing spondylitis synovial fluid.

Germline loops: CDR1 DFQATT, CDR2 SNEGSKA (reference sequence). The CDR3 spans 13 residues. V lost 5 bases, J lost 0 bases, and 11 bases lay in between. TCRdb called the 5' RACE reads again in MiXCR, with one record for every CDR3 protein. In the table there are about 250,000 distinct CDR3 sequences, roughly a third of which are singletons. What was sequenced was blood, either unsorted or a sorted T cell fraction (not recorded which). The chain couples TRBV20-1 to TRBJ2-7; possible D gene TRBD2, 5 bases. This clonotype was sampled from a male donor with ankylosing spondylitis or in good health (not recorded which). CDR3 coding DNA: TGCAGTGCTCGACTACCCTCCTCCTACGAGCAGTACTTC. Translation: CSARLPSSYEQYF.